This TCR beta chain was found in a study of T-cell memory formation after mild COVID-19. Study results and caveats: Researchers found some responding clones in pre-infection memory, a sign that cross-reactive memory joined.

Germline CDR1 and CDR2: MGHDK and SYGVNS. Trimming cost V 5 bases and J 6 bases; bases outside gene matches: 9. The CDR3 runs to 14 residues. TCRdb redid the calling of the 5' RACE reads with MiXCR, one entry per CDR3 protein. The data hold just under 150,000 distinct CDR3 sequences, with 5.5% to 7% observed a single time. Concerning this clonotype: Its antigen is still unknown.

The V gene is TRBV25-1, the J gene TRBJ1-2; 7 bases line up with TRBD1. Sample: PBMCs or a T cell subset sorted from them (not recorded which). This TCR came from an adult woman who had mild COVID-19 (a few samples of this study predate the infection). Cell type and time point are not known. CDR3 sequence: CASSSPTGFDGYTF. In DNA form, the CDR3 reads TGTGCCAGCAGTTCCCCGACAGGGTTTGATGGCTACACCTTC.